The sample holds a few counts of the clone carrying this T cell receptor beta chain. Measured with immunoSEQ multiplex PCR; TCRdb has only the in-frame clones, and not every one. The sample shows approximately 400,000 clones, more than 80% of them seen only once. The sample belongs to a study of blood T cell repertoires in COVID-19. V lost 1 base and J lost 2, with 8 bases in between. Per germline, CDR1 LNHDA and CDR2 SQIVND (reference sequence). The CDR3 spans 14 residues. J is TRBJ2-5 and V is TRBV19; TRBD1 might be the D (5 bases). The TCR sequence derives from a man between 40 and 49 years old with acute or convalescent COVID-19. The sequenced sample consisted of peripheral blood. The CDR3 coding sequence is TGTGCCAGTAGTATAGCCTCAGGGCAAGAGACCCAGTACTTC. Its protein is CASSIASGQETQYF.